The 30 T cell receptor beta chains in this list originate from one sample, sequenced in a study of OX40 agonist ivuxolimab in advanced cancers. TCRdb's copy holds only in-frame clones and misses some; the assay was immunoSEQ multiplex PCR. The data hold about 25,000 clones, with roughly 80% observed a single time. Specimen: CD4+ or CD8+ T cells sorted from blood, collected in a trial of the OX40 agonist ivuxolimab. These receptors were taken from an adult with an advanced solid tumor such as melanoma, head and neck, liver or kidney cancer.

The chain carries TRBV28 and TRBJ2-7, with 8 positions matching TRBD2. The CDR3 length is 16 residues. V lost 4 bases and J lost 3; bases outside the gene matches: 11. Germline V gene lookup returns CDR1 MDHEN and CDR2 SYDVKM. CDR3 in DNA: TGTGCCAGCAGTTCTAACTCCGGGACTAGACTCTACGAGCAGTACTTC. Amino acids: CASSSNSGTRLYEQYF.

The chain employs TRBV11-2 and TRBJ1-2; no clear D gene. CDR3 size: 15 residues. The V end was cut by 1 base, the J end by 1 base, with 10 bases between. Germline V lookup: CDR1 SGHAT, CDR2 FQNNGV. DNA for the CDR3: TGTGCCAGCAGCTTAGCCCCTTCAAATAACTATGGCTACACCTTC. Amino acid sequence: CASSLAPSNNYGYTF. Combining the CDR3 with reference TRBV11-2 and TRBJ1-2 gives the whole variable domain EAGVAQSPRYKIIEKRQSVAFWCNPISGHATLYWYQQILGQGPKLLIQFQNNGVVDDSQLPKDRFSAERLKGVDSTLKIQPAKLEDSAVYLCASSLAPSNNYGYTFGSGTRLTVV.

The V call is TRBV27, the J call TRBJ2-7, with a tentative D call TRBD1 (5 bases). This CDR3 has 13 amino acids. The germline gives CDR1 MNHEY, CDR2 SMNVEV (reference sequence). Trimming pared 7 bases from V and 1 base from J, leaving 11 bases between. CDR3 loop: CASKRQRSYEQYF. The CDR3 nucleotides are TGTGCCAGCAAGAGACAGCGTTCCTACGAGCAGTACTTC.

This chain uses TRBV15 with TRBJ2-7, with TRBD1 as a possible D gene (5 bases). The ends were cut back, 0 bases at V and 6 bases at J, with 12 bases in the middle. The CDR3 is 14 residues long. CDR1 and CDR2 (germline): LNHNV, YYDKDF (reference sequence). The CDR3 DNA sequence: TGTGCCACCAGCAGAGATCCGACAGCCGGCGAGCAGTACTTC. Translated: CATSRDPTAGEQYF. Supplemented by reference TRBV15 and TRBJ2-7, the full variable domain reads DAMVIQNPRYQVTQFGKPVTLSCSQTLNHNVMYWYQQKSSQAPKLLFHYYDKDFNNEADTPDNFQSRRPNTSFCFLDIRSPGLGDTAMYLCATSRDPTAGEQYFGPGTRLTVT.

The chain has TRBV11-1 and TRBJ2-7; 8 bases fit TRBD1. With 5 bases clipped from V and 6 bases from J, the junction kept 15 bases outside the gene matches. The CDR3 spans 16 residues. CDR1 is SGHAT, CDR2 FQDESV, per germline (reference sequence). The CDR3 DNA reads TGTGCCAGCAGCCCTAGTTGGACAGGGATGAGTGGCGAGCAGTACTTC. It codes for CASSPSWTGMSGEQYF.

This clone has a handful of counts. This chain uses TRBV2 with TRBJ1-2, with a weak D call TRBD1 (5 bases). The CDR3 has 15 amino acids. Per the germline V gene, CDR1 is SNHLY and CDR2 is FYNNEI. V lost 7 bases, J lost 5 bases, and 20 bases lay in between. The CDR3 protein is CASTVNPGLRYGYTF. The CDR3 DNA is TGTGCCAGCACTGTAAATCCAGGGCTTAGATATGGCTACACCTTC.

To note about this clone: At one end, the junction sequence differs from germline, possibly due to a read error. The chain has TRBV5-6 and TRBJ2-2, with TRBD2 matching 10 bases. This CDR3 comprises 17 residues. Germline values: CDR1 SGHDT, CDR2 YYEEEE. CDR3 sequence (DNA): TGTGCCAGCAGCTTAGCGGGGGGGGCGGTAAACACCGGGAAGCTGTTTTTT. It specifies CASSLAGGAVNTGKLFF. Variable domain in full (rest from reference TRBV5-6 and TRBJ2-2): DAGVTQSPTHLIKTRGQQVTLRCSPKSGHDTVSWYQQALGQGPQFIFQYYEEEERQRGNFPDRFSGHQFPNYSSELNVNALLLGDSALYLCASSLAGGAVNTGKLFFGEGSRLTVL.

The V and J genes are TRBV21-1 and TRBJ1-2; the DNA was not used to check the table's D call, TRBD1. TRBV21-1 is flagged as a pseudogene. The CDR3 runs to 15 residues. The CDR3 reads CASILTGGGGYGYTF. The CDR3 DNA follows: TGTGCCAGTATTCTTACAGGGGGCGGCGGCTATGGCTACACCTTC.

This clone was observed once. The chain recombines TRBV10-2 with TRBJ1-3; TRBD1 matches 11 bases. Unmatched junction bases numbered 5, after V lost 6 bases and J lost 10 bases. Germline-derived CDR1 and CDR2 are WSHSY and SAAADI. This CDR3 region has 13 residues. The CDR3 loop reads CASSAGQGVTIYF. As DNA, the CDR3 is TGCGCCAGCAGCGCGGGACAGGGGGTAACCATATATTTT.

V is TRBV10-1 and J is TRBJ2-6; D not certain. Germline V gene sequence: CDR1 WNHNN, CDR2 SYGVQD (reference sequence). This CDR3 spans 15 amino acids. V dropped 3 bases and J dropped 2 bases, with 8 bases sitting between them. The CDR3: CASSDSKAGANVLTF. Here the CDR3 DNA reads TGCGCCAGCAGTGATTCGAAGGCTGGGGCCAACGTCCTGACTTTC.

In this sample, this clone turned up once. This chain connects TRBV5-4 to TRBJ2-7; possible D gene TRBD1, 6 bases. Per germline, CDR1 SGHNT and CDR2 YYREEE (reference sequence). There are 15 residues in the CDR3. V shed 2 bases and J shed 3 bases, with 15 bases lying between them. The CDR3 protein is CASSLATVRGYEQYF. The CDR3 coding sequence is TGTGCCAGCAGCTTAGCTACGGTCAGGGGCTACGAGCAGTACTTC.

This clone was counted between two and nine times. V is TRBV30 and J is TRBJ2-1; D perhaps matches TRBD2 (5 bases). The CDR3 loop spans 13 amino acids. Germline loops: CDR1 GTSNPN, CDR2 SVGIG (reference sequence). The germline V and J ends were trimmed by 0 bases and 4 bases, with 7 bases remaining between them. CDR3 residues: CAWSVLGYNEQFF. In nucleotides, the CDR3 is TGTGCCTGGAGTGTACTAGGGTACAATGAGCAGTTCTTC. Variable domain in full (rest from reference TRBV30 and TRBJ2-1): SQTIHQWPATLVQPVGSPLSLECTVEGTSNPNLYWYRQAAGRGLQLLFYSVGIGQISSEVPQNLSASRPQDRQFILSSKKLLLSDSGFYLCAWSVLGYNEQFFGPGTRLTVL.

The chain has TRBV5-8 and TRBJ2-7; D is perhaps TRBD1 (5 bases). Deletions cut 4 bases from V and 2 bases from J, with 16 bases between. The CDR3 is made up of 15 amino acids. Looked up from germline, CDR1 is SGHTS and CDR2 is YDEGEE. In DNA form, the CDR3 reads TGTGCCAGCAGCGTAGCCCCCCAGGGAACCTACGAGCAGTACTTC. Protein sequence: CASSVAPQGTYEQYF.

Judged by abundance, this clone is medium-sized (0.01 to 0.1%). The genes are TRBV27 and TRBJ1-5; D not resolved. V was shortened by 6 bases and J by 4 bases, with 22 bases between the two germline ends. The CDR3 is 17 amino acids. Germline-derived CDR1 and CDR2 are MNHEY and SMNVEV (reference sequence). CDR3 protein: CASRLSWGGDRNQPQHF. CDR3 sequence (DNA): TGTGCCAGCAGGCTTTCCTGGGGTGGGGATCGAAATCAGCCCCAGCATTTT.

This chain connects TRBV5-6 to TRBJ1-2; TRBD1 aligns across 10 bases. The CDR3 has 14 residues. J was trimmed by 8 bases and V by 2 bases; bases with no gene match: 6. Per the germline V gene, CDR1 is SGHDT and CDR2 is YYEEEE. The CDR3 sequence: CASSLRQGAHGYTF. The CDR3 DNA is TGTGCCAGCAGCTTACGACAGGGGGCACACGGCTACACCTTC.

This chain joins TRBV7-8 and TRBJ1-2, with D perhaps TRBD1 (6 bases). The germline CDR1 and CDR2 sequences are SGHVS and FQNEAQ. The CDR3 totals 16 residues. Trimming took off 1 base at V and 6 bases at J, with 18 bases between the two ends. The CDR3 loop is CASSLGLGAGDDGYTF. In nucleotides, the CDR3 is TGTGCCAGCAGCTTAGGGCTGGGGGCGGGGGATGATGGCTACACCTTC.

This clone was seen once. This chain uses TRBV7-7 with TRBJ2-5; TRBD2 matches at 8 bases. This CDR3 contains 15 residues. Losses at the gene ends were 1 base for V and 2 bases for J; bases not matched to a gene: 3. CDR1 is SSHAT and CDR2 is FNYEAQ in the germline V gene (reference sequence). CDR3 protein: CASSLDGGAQETQYF. The DNA of the CDR3 is TGTGCCAGCAGCTTAGACGGGGGGGCACAAGAGACCCAGTACTTC.

V and J are TRBV2 and TRBJ2-7, with TRBD1 matching 7 bases. The CDR3 runs 13 residues. The V gene end was trimmed by 4 bases and the J gene end by 3 bases; junction bases not matched to a gene: 3. In germline, CDR1 is SNHLY, CDR2 FYNNEI. The CDR3 DNA sequence: TGTGCCAGCAGTGGGGACAGTCTCTACGAGCAGTACTTC. Translating gives CASSGDSLYEQYF.

The genes are TRBV28 and TRBJ1-2; no firm D call. Deletions cut 3 bases from V and 7 bases from J, with 9 bases between. This CDR3 comprises 12 residues. In germline, CDR1 is MDHEN, CDR2 SYDVKM. This CDR3 is CASSFLPAGYTF. The CDR3, as DNA: TGTGCCAGCAGTTTCCTACCGGCTGGCTACACCTTC.

V is TRBV9 and J is TRBJ2-2; D unresolved. Trimming left V 2 bases short and J 6 bases short, with 14 bases between. The CDR3 has 15 residues. Germline CDR1 and CDR2: SGDLS and YYNGEE. DNA of the CDR3: TGTGCCAGCAGCGTGAGAGATACAGACGCCGGGGAGCTGTTTTTT. The encoded protein is CASSVRDTDAGELFF.

The chain employs TRBV18 and TRBJ1-1; no clear D. The CDR3 is 12 residues long. Germline loops: CDR1 KGHSH, CDR2 LQKENI. Trimming cost V 1 base and J 3 bases, with 3 bases left between them. For the CDR3, the DNA is TGTGCCAGCTCACCACGCCACACTGAAGCTTTCTTT. Its protein product is CASSPRHTEAFF.

The J gene is TRBJ2-6, the V gene TRBV9, with D unclear. The CDR3 totals 14 residues. Germline CDR1 is SGDLS and CDR2 is YYNGEE. Deletions cut 3 bases from V and 4 bases from J, with 8 bases between. The CDR3 DNA follows: TGTGCCAGCAGCGGACCAGCCGGGGCCAACGTCCTGACTTTC. Residues: CASSGPAGANVLTF. Based on the CDR3 plus reference TRBV9 and TRBJ2-6, the full variable domain is DSGVTQTPKHLITATGQRVTLRCSPRSGDLSVYWYQQSLDQGLQFLIQYYNGEERAKGNILERFSAQQFPDLHSELNLSSLELGDSALYFCASSGPAGANVLTFGAGSRLTVL.

The V call is TRBV30, the J call TRBJ2-3; 10 bases are a match to TRBD2. This CDR3 spans 14 amino acids. With 7 bases clipped from V and 6 bases from J, the junction kept 10 bases outside the gene matches. Per germline, CDR1 GTSNPN and CDR2 SVGIG (reference sequence). CDR3 bases: TGTGCCTCCTTAGCGGGGGGAGGATCGGATACGCAGTATTTT. Translated: CASLAGGGSDTQYF.

V and J are TRBV5-4 and TRBJ2-4, with D uncertain. V lost 2 bases to trimming and J lost 1 base, with 10 bases between them. The CDR3 length is 15 residues. The germline V gene encodes CDR1 SGHNT and CDR2 YYREEE (reference sequence). The DNA for the CDR3 is TGTGCCAGCAGCTTATACAGCACCGCCAAAAACATTCAGTACTTC. It encodes CASSLYSTAKNIQYF.

The CDR3 is CASSLEVTETFTDTQYF. In DNA form, the CDR3 reads TGTGCCAGCAGCTTAGAGGTAACGGAAACCTTCACAGATACGCAGTATTTT. This rearrangement joins TRBV7-8 to TRBJ2-3; D is unresolved. CDR3 length: 17 residues. In germline, CDR1 is SGHVS, CDR2 FQNEAQ. V lost 1 base, J lost 2 bases, and 16 bases lay in between.

This chain joins TRBV18 and TRBJ1-3, with D possibly being TRBD1 (5 bases). The V end lost 1 base, the J end lost 7 bases, and 5 bases lay between the germline ends. The CDR3 consists of 12 residues. Germline V lookup: CDR1 KGHSH, CDR2 LQKENI. This CDR3 is CASSPQGNTIYF. The CDR3 DNA reads as TGTGCCAGCTCACCACAGGGGAACACCATATATTTT.

V gene TRBV29-1 combines with J gene TRBJ1-2; D is unresolved. The CDR3 is 11 amino acids. The germline V gene encodes CDR1 SQVTM and CDR2 ANQGSEA. V was cut by 4 bases and J by 8 bases, with 11 bases left in between. CDR3 region: CSVARVRGYTF. CDR3 bases: TGCAGCGTTGCAAGGGTTCGAGGCTACACCTTC.

This rearrangement joins TRBV28 to TRBJ1-2; D perhaps matches TRBD1 (5 bases). In germline, CDR1 is MDHEN, CDR2 SYDVKM. There are 14 residues in the CDR3. V lost 5 bases to trimming and J lost 5 bases, with 15 bases between them. The CDR3 nucleotides are TGTGCCAGCAGTCCGCCGGGGACTTCATATGGCTACACCTTC. Protein sequence: CASSPPGTSYGYTF.

The rearrangement uses TRBV7-9 and TRBJ1-2, with 10 bases matching TRBD1. V lost 7 bases, J lost 4 bases, and 12 bases stayed unmatched. The CDR3 spans 16 residues. Germline V gene lookup returns CDR1 SEHNR and CDR2 FQNEAQ (reference sequence). CDR3 bases: TGTGCCAGCACCAGATTCAGCCGGGACAGGGGCTATGGCTACACCTTC. Protein: CASTRFSRDRGYGYTF.

The chain employs TRBV2 and TRBJ2-7; 7 bases align to TRBD2. The germline gives CDR1 SNHLY, CDR2 FYNNEI. Germline trimming cut 9 bases from V and 2 bases from J; bases unmatched to any gene: 4. The CDR3 covers 12 residues. The CDR3 spells CARGEGTYEQYF. The DNA of the CDR3 is TGTGCCAGGGGGGAGGGAACCTACGAGCAGTACTTC.